These 7 T cell receptor beta chains were sequenced from one sample in a study of neurological immune-mediated disorders. TCRdb reprocessed the 5' RACE reads with MiXCR, giving one entry per CDR3 protein. The sample has some 46,000 distinct CDR3 sequences, roughly 4.1% seen once. Sequences were obtained from PBMCs. These receptors were collected from a woman aged 55-69 years with multiple sclerosis.

This clonotype was picked up many times. The chain combines TRBV3-1 with TRBJ2-1; the D is unclear. CDR1 is LGHDT and CDR2 is YNNKEL in the germline V gene (reference sequence). This CDR3 is built from 14 residues. V lost 4 bases and J 4 bases, leaving 11 bases between the germline ends. Here the CDR3 DNA reads TGTGCCAGCAGCCTCGGACCAGTATACAATGAGCAGTTCTTC. The encoded protein is CASSLGPVYNEQFF.

The rearrangement joins TRBV11-2 to TRBJ2-5; D call uncertain. There are 14 residues in the CDR3. The germline V and J ends were trimmed by 8 bases and 5 bases, with 18 bases remaining between them. Germline values: CDR1 SGHAT, CDR2 FQNNGV. The CDR3 spells CASAQGRGLETQYF. The CDR3 nucleotides are TGTGCCAGCGCCCAAGGCCGAGGCCTTGAGACCCAGTACTTC.

This clonotype was observed at least ten times. This chain uses TRBV20-1 with TRBJ2-7; D may be TRBD2 (6 bases). Germline lookup yields CDR1 DFQATT and CDR2 SNEGSKA (reference sequence). Trimming took off 6 bases at V and 3 bases at J, with 12 bases between the two ends. CDR3 length: 12 residues. For the CDR3, the DNA is TGCAGTGCCTCTAGCGACTTCTACGAGCAGTACGTC. Amino acid sequence: CSASSDFYEQYV.

This clonotype was seen at least ten times. The V call is TRBV20-1, the J call TRBJ2-7, with D perhaps TRBD2 (5 bases). Germline CDR1 and CDR2: DFQATT and SNEGSKA (reference sequence). CDR3 length: 11 amino acids. V was shortened by 6 bases and J by 6 bases, with 12 bases between the two germline ends. CDR3 amino acids: CSALLETEQYV. The CDR3 DNA reads TGCAGTGCCCTACTAGAAACCGAGCAGTACGTC.

This clonotype was counted between two and nine times. The chain joins TRBV7-2 to TRBJ2-3, with a tentative D call TRBD2 (5 bases). Germline V CDR1 and CDR2: SGHTA, FQGNSA. V was cut by 8 bases and J by 6 bases, with 12 bases left in between. This CDR3 spans 12 amino acids. The CDR3 loop is CASRGLGDTQYF. CDR3 nucleotide sequence: TGTGCCAGCCGGGGATTGGGGGATACGCAGTATTTT.

Note on this clonotype: This sequence may be a read error, since a much larger clone differs from it by one base. The V gene is TRBV18, the J gene TRBJ1-2; D gene uncertain. Trimming left V 2 bases short and J 2 bases short, with 9 bases between. CDR3 size: 14 residues. From germline, CDR1 is KGHSH and CDR2 LQKENI. The CDR3 reads CASSPAGKNYGYTF. The CDR3 DNA reads as TGTGCCAGCTCACCAGCGGGAAAGAACTATGGCTACACCTTC.

This clonotype was counted ten times or more. V usage is TRBV10-3 and J usage is TRBJ1-1; D remains unclear. The germline V and J ends were trimmed by 0 bases and 1 base, with 9 bases remaining between them. This CDR3 has 15 amino acids. CDR1 and CDR2 from the germline V gene are ENHRY and SYGVKD. CDR3 in DNA: TGTGCCATCAGTGAGTCTATCTGGGAGAACACTGAAGCTTTCTTT. Its translation is CAISESIWENTEAFF.